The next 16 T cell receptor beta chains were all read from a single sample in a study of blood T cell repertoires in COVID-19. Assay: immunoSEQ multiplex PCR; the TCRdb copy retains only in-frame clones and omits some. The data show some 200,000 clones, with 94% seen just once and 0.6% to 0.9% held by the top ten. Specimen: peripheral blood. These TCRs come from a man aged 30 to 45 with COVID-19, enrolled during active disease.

In DNA form, the CDR3 reads TGTGCCAGCAGTGCGGGACTAGCGGGGGGAGGTCAAGAGACCCAGTACTTC. It encodes CASSAGLAGGGQETQYF. This chain uses TRBV6-1 with TRBJ2-5; 15 positions agree with TRBD2. Germline V gene sequence: CDR1 MNHNS, CDR2 SASEGT. The ends lost 4 bases at V and 2 bases at J; junction bases unmatched: 5. The CDR3 is 17 amino acids.

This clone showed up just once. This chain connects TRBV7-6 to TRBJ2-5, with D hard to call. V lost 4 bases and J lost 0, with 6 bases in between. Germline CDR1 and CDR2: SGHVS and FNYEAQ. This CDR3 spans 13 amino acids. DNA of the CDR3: TGTGCCAGCAGCTATCTGTACCAAGAGACCCAGTACTTC. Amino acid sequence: CASSYLYQETQYF.

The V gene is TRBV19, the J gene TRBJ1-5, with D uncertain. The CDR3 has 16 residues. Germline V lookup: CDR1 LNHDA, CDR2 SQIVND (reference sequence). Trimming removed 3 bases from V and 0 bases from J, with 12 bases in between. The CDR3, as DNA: TGTGCCAGTAGTATTTACAGCTATTATAGCAATCAGCCCCAGCATTTT. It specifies CASSIYSYYSNQPQHF.

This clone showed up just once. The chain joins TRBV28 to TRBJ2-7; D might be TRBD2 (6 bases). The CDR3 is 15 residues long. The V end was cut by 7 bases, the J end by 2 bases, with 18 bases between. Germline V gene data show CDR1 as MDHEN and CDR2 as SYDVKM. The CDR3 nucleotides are TGTGCCAGCACCCTCTTCGGAGGGCCACCCTACGAGCAGTACTTC. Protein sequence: CASTLFGGPPYEQYF.

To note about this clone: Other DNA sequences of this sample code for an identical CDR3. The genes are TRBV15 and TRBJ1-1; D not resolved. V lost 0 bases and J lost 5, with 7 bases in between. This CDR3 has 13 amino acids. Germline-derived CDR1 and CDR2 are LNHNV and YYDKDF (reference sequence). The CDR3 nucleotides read TGTGCCACCAGCAGAGATCGGGGAACTGAAGCTTTCTTT. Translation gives CATSRDRGTEAFF.

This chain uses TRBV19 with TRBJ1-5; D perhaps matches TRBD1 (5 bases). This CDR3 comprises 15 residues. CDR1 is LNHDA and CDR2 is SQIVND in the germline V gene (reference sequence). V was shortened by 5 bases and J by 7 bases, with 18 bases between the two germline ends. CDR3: CASSPTGGVGQPQHF. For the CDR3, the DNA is TGTGCCAGTAGTCCCACGGGGGGGGTCGGGCAGCCCCAGCATTTT.

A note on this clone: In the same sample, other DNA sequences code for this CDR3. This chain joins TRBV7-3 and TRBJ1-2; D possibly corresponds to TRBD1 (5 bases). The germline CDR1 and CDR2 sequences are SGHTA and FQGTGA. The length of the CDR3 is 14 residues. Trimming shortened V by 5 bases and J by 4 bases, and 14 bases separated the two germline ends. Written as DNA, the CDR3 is TGTGCCAGCAGCCTTAATCAGGGAGGCTATGGCTACACCTTC. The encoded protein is CASSLNQGGYGYTF.

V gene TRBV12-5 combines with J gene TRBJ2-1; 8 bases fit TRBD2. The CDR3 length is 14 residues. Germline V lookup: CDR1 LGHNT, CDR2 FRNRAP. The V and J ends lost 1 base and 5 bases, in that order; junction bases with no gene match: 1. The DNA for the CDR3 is TGTGCTAGTGGTTTGGGAGCGGGGGACAATGAGCAGTTCTTC. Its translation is CASGLGAGDNEQFF. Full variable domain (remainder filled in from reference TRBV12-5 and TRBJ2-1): DARVTQTPRHKVTEMGQEVTMRCQPILGHNTVFWYRQTMMQGLELLAYFRNRAPLDDSGMPKDRFSAEMPDATLATLKIQPSEPRDSAVYFCASGLGAGDNEQFFGPGTRLTVL.

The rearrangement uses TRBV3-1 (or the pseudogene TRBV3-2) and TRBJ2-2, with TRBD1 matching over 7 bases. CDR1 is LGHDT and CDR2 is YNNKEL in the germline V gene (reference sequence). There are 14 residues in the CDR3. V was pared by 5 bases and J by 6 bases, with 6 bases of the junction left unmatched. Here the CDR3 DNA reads TGTGCCAGCAGCGCCGGACAGGCCCCCGGGGAGCTGTTTTTT. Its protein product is CASSAGQAPGELFF.

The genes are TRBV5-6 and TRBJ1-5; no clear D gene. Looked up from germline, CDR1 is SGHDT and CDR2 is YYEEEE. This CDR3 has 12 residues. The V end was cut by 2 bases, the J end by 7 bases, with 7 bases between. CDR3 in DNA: TGTGCCAGCAGCTTCGGGGTCCAGCCCCAGCATTTT. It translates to CASSFGVQPQHF.

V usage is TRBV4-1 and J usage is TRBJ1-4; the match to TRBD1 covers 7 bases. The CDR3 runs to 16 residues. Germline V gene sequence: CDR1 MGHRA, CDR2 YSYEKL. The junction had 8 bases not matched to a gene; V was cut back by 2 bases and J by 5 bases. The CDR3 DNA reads TGCGCCAGCAGCCAACTAGCCGGGACAGAGAATGAAAAACTGTTTTTT. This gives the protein CASSQLAGTENEKLFF.

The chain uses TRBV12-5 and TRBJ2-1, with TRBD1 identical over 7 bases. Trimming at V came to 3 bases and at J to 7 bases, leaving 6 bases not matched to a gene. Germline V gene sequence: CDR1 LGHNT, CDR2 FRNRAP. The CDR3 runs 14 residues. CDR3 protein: CASGLGGIGNEQFF. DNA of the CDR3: TGTGCTAGTGGTTTAGGGGGCATAGGGAATGAGCAGTTCTTC. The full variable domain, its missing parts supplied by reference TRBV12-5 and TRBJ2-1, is DARVTQTPRHKVTEMGQEVTMRCQPILGHNTVFWYRQTMMQGLELLAYFRNRAPLDDSGMPKDRFSAEMPDATLATLKIQPSEPRDSAVYFCASGLGGIGNEQFFGPGTRLTVL.

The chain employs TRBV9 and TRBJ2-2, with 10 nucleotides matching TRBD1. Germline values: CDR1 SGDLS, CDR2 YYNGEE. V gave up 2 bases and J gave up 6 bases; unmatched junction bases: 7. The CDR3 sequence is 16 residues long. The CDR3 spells CASSVAGTGASGELFF. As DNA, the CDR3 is TGTGCCAGCAGCGTGGCCGGGACAGGGGCGTCCGGGGAGCTGTTTTTT.

CDR3 nucleotides: TGCAGTGCTAGAAACAGTGAAAAACTGTTTTTT. It translates to CSARNSEKLFF. The rearrangement links TRBV20-1 to TRBJ1-4; the D is unclear. With 2 bases removed from V and 7 bases from J, the gap between germline ends came to 5 bases. The CDR3 totals 11 residues. The germline V gene has CDR1 DFQATT and CDR2 SNEGSKA (reference sequence).

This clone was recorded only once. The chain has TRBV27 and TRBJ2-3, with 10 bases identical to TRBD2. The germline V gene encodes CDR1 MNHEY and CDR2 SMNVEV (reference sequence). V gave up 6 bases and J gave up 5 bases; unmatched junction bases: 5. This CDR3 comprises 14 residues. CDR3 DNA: TGTGCCAGCAGGAAAGCGGGGGGGGTAGATACGCAGTATTTT. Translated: CASRKAGGVDTQYF.

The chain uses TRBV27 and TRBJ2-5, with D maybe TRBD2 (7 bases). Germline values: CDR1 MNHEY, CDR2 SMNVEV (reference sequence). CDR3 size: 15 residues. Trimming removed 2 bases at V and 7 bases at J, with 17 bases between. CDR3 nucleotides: TGTGCCAGCAGTTTACTCACGGGGGGAGGGGGGACCCAGTACTTC. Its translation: CASSLLTGGGGTQYF.